This entry lists 7 T cell receptor beta chains sequenced from one sample in a study of blood T cell repertoires in COVID-19. This table comes from immunoSEQ multiplex PCR, and its TCRdb copy is limited to in-frame clones, with some not included. The sample includes some 190,000 clones, approximately 90% seen only once; the top ten take 4% to 5.5%. Sequenced material: peripheral blood. These receptors were obtained from a human donor in a cohort sampled during active COVID-19.

The gene calls are TRBV7-9 and TRBJ1-2, with a possible D match to TRBD1 (6 bases). The CDR3 covers 15 residues. Between the trimmed V and J ends, which lost 0 bases and 4 bases, there was a span of 12 bases. Germline V gives CDR1 SEHNR, CDR2 FQNEAQ (reference sequence). CDR3 sequence (DNA): TGTGCCAGCAGCTTAGCAGGGGGACCCTTCTATGGCTACACCTTC. Translated: CASSLAGGPFYGYTF.

Regarding this clone: One end of the junction varies from germline; a read error may be responsible. V usage is TRBV28 and J usage is TRBJ2-7; TRBD1 aligns across 8 bases. The CDR3 contains 12 residues. Germline CDR1 reads MDHEN; CDR2 reads SYDVKM. DNA of the CDR3: TGTGCCAGCAGTTTAACCCAGGGGGCGACGGACTTC. Residues: CASSLTQGATDF.

The chain uses TRBV18 and TRBJ1-1; D might be TRBD1 (5 bases). The CDR3 consists of 13 residues. V lost 5 bases to trimming and J lost 7 bases, with 14 bases between them. CDR1 KGHSH and CDR2 LQKENI come from the germline V gene. Here the CDR3 reads CASSKGNPYEAFF. The CDR3 region has the DNA TGTGCCAGCTCAAAGGGGAATCCTTATGAAGCTTTCTTT.

CDR3 sequence reads: CASSSPHATHEQYF. The CDR3, as DNA: TGTGCCAGCAGCTCCCCACACGCCACCCATGAGCAGTACTTC. The chain couples TRBV6-2 or TRBV6-3 to TRBJ2-7; D gene uncertain. CDR1 and CDR2 from the germline V gene are MNHEY and SVGEGT. Trimming removed 6 bases from V and 7 bases from J, with 19 bases in between. This CDR3 has 14 residues.

Only one count was recorded for this clone. The chain uses TRBV13 and TRBJ2-1; D ambiguous. CDR3 size: 12 residues. V was shortened by 5 bases and J by 3 bases, with 5 bases between the two germline ends. CDR1 and CDR2 (germline): PRHDT, FYEKMQ (reference sequence). CDR3 region: CASSPVYNEQFF. CDR3 nucleotide sequence: TGTGCCAGCAGCCCTGTCTACAATGAGCAGTTCTTC. Using reference TRBV13 and TRBJ2-1 for the parts outside the CDR3, the full variable domain is AAGVIQSPRHLIKEKRETATLKCYPIPRHDTVYWYQQGPGQDPQFLISFYEKMQSDKGSIPDRFSAQQFSDYHSELNMSSLELGDSALYFCASSPVYNEQFFGPGTRLTVL.

In its sample, this clone was seen a few times. V and J are TRBV7-2 and TRBJ2-1; TRBD2 aligns across 10 bases. This CDR3 is 15 amino acids long. Germline assignment: CDR1 SGHTA and CDR2 FQGNSA. J was trimmed by 6 bases and V by 1 base; bases with no gene match: 3. This chain's CDR3 is CASSLGAGGPNEQFF. The CDR3 region has the DNA TGTGCCAGCAGCTTAGGAGCGGGGGGGCCCAATGAGCAGTTCTTC.

The V and J genes are TRBV7-9 and TRBJ2-5; no clear D. Trimming took off 3 bases at V and 0 bases at J, with 5 bases between the two ends. This CDR3 is 13 amino acids long. Looked up from germline, CDR1 is SEHNR and CDR2 is FQNEAQ (reference sequence). The CDR3 spells CASSLTHQETQYF. The CDR3 DNA reads TGTGCCAGCAGCTTGACTCACCAAGAGACCCAGTACTTC.